Listed below are T cell receptor beta chains from one sample, sequenced in a study of blood T cell repertoires in COVID-19. Only in-frame clones appear in the TCRdb table, and some are missing; sequencing was by immunoSEQ multiplex PCR. The sample records a few hundred thousand clones, approximately 90% being singletons. The source material was peripheral blood. The origin of the receptors is a woman aged 55-69 years with acute or convalescent COVID-19. The CDR3 runs from the conserved cysteine through the conserved F or W. A D gene is named only where the DNA matches it firmly. Part of the rows lack a size; the others show once, few, many or a class for expanded clones.

d_gene	j_gene	abundance	v_gene	CDR3nt	CDR3aa
-	TRBJ1-1	-	TRBV2	TGTGCCAGCAGTGAATTAATTCAGGGTACTGAAGCTTTCTTT	CASSELIQGTEAFF
TRBD2	TRBJ2-1	-	TRBV4-1	TGCGCCAGCAGCCTCGGACTAGCGGGGGGAACTGAGCAGTTCTTC	CASSLGLAGGTEQFF
-	TRBJ1-3	-	TRBV19	TGTGCCAGTACCATGGGAGGGAGCTCTGGAAACACCATATATTTT	CASTMGGSSGNTIYF
-	TRBJ2-7	-	TRBV28	TGTGCCAGCAGCGCAGTTCGTTCTGTTTGGGAGCAGTACTTC	CASSAVRSVWEQYF
-	TRBJ1-2	-	TRBV27	TGTGCCAGCAGTCCTACTAACTATGGCTACACCTTC	CASSPTNYGYTF
TRBD1	TRBJ1-1	-	TRBV12-3/TRBV12-4	TGTGCCAGCAGGGTACAGGGGTACACTGAAGCTTTCTTT	CASRVQGYTEAFF
-	TRBJ2-1	-	TRBV7-2	TGTGCCAGCAGCCCCACCCCAGGGGTCCTCTACAATGAGCAGTTCTTC	CASSPTPGVLYNEQFF
-	TRBJ1-2	-	TRBV7-9	TGTGCCAGCAGCCTATACGTGTGGACTAATAACTATGGCTACACCTTC	CASSLYVWTNNYGYTF
-	TRBJ1-1	once	TRBV24-1	TGTGCCACCCGTAAGAACACTGAAGCTTTCTTT	CATRKNTEAFF
-	TRBJ2-1	-	TRBV7-8	TGTGCCAGCAGTTTAGCAGGAGGCCCACCTGTCCTAGGGATGGAGCAGTTCTTC	CASSLAGGPPVLGMEQFF
TRBD2	TRBJ2-1	-	TRBV9	TGTGCCAGCAGCGGTGGACTAGCGGGGCTGTACAATGAGCAGTTCTTC	CASSGGLAGLYNEQFF
-	TRBJ2-7	-	TRBV4-2	TGTGCCAGCAGCCAAGGGACAGTCCCCTACGAGCAGTACTTC	CASSQGTVPYEQYF